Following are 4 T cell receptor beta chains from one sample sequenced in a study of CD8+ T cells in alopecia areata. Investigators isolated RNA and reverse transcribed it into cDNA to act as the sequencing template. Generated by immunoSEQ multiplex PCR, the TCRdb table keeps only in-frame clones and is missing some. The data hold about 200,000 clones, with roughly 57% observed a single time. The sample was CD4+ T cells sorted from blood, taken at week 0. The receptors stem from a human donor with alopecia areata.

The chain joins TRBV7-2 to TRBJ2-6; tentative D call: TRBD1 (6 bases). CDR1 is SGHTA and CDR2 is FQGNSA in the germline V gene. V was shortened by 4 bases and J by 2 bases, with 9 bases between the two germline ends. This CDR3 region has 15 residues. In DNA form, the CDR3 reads TGTGCCAGCAGCTACTCAGGGGCTGGGGCCAACGTCCTGACTTTC. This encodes CASSYSGAGANVLTF.

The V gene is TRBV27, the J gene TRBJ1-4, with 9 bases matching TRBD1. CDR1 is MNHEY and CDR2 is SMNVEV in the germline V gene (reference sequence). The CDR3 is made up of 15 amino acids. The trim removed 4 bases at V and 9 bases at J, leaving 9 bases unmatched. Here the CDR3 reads CASSSSGTGNKKLFF. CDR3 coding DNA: TGTGCCAGCAGTTCCTCCGGGACAGGGAATAAAAAACTGTTTTTT. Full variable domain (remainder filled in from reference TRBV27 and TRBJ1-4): EAQVTQNPRYLITVTGKKLTVTCSQNMNHEYMSWYRQDPGLGLRQIYYSMNVEVTDKGDVPEGYKVSRKEKRNFPLILESPSPNQTSLYFCASSSSGTGNKKLFFGSGTQLSVL.

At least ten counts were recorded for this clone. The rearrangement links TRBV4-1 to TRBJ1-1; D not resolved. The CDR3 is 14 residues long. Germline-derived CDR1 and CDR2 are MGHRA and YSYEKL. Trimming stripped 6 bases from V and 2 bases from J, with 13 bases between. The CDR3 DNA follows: TGCGCCAGCAGAGGGCCGCTCCGAAACACTGAAGCTTTCTTT. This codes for CASRGPLRNTEAFF.

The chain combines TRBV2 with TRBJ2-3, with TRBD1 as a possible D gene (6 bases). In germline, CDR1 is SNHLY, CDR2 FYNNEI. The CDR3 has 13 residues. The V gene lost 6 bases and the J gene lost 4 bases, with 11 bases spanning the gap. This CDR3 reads CASSATGPDTQYF. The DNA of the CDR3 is TGTGCCAGCAGCGCAACAGGGCCAGATACGCAGTATTTT.